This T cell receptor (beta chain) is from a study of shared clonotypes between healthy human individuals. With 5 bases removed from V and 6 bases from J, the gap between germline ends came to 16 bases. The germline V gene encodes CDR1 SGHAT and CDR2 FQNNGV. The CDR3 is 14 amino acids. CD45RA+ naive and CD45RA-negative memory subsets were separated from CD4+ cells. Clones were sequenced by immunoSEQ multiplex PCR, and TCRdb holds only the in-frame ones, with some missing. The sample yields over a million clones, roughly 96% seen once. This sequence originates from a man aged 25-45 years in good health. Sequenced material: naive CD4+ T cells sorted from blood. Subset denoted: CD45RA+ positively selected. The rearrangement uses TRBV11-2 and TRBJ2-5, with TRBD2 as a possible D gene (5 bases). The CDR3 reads CASSAAGRRQTQYF. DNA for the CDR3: TGTGCCAGCAGCGCCGCCGGCAGGAGGCAGACCCAGTACTTC.